This TCR beta chain was captured by sequencing in a study of technical replicates of blood from a few donors. The CDR3 runs to 13 residues. Deletions cut 0 bases from V and 4 bases from J, with 7 bases between. Per the germline V gene, CDR1 is SGHRS and CDR2 is YFSETQ. The table came from immunoSEQ multiplex PCR; TCRdb's copy has only in-frame clones and leaves some out. The sample contains some 76,000 clones, 98% of which appear only once. This receptor was obtained from a human donor in good health. V gene TRBV5-1 combines with J gene TRBJ1-1; D is unresolved. Sequences were obtained from T cells isolated from PBMCs. This CDR3 reads CASSLGSSTEAFF. In nucleotides, the CDR3 is TGCGCCAGCAGCTTGGGGAGTTCCACTGAAGCTTTCTTT.